These T cell receptor beta chains were read from a single sample in a study of CD8 T cells in Susac syndrome. Via MiXCR, TCRdb re-called the immunoSEQ multiplex PCR reads, giving one row per CDR3 protein. Among hundreds of thousands of distinct CDR3 sequences listed, 80% to 95% were seen once. Input material: CD8+ T cells from PBMCs. The receptors stem from a human donor with multiple sclerosis. CDR3s include the opening cysteine and the closing phenylalanine or tryptophan. A D gene is named only where the DNA matches it firmly. Not every row has a clone size; where given, it reads once, few, many or a size class.

J: TRBJ1-1
V: TRBV29-1
D: .
size: .
CDR3: CSAETEMNTEAFF
DNA: TGCAGCGCCGAAACAGAGATGAACACTGAAGCTTTCTTT

J: TRBJ2-1
V: TRBV29-1
D: .
size: once
CDR3: CSDRRESYNEQFF
DNA: TGCAGCGACCGACGGGAGTCCTACAATGAGCAGTTCTTC

J: TRBJ1-2
V: TRBV5-5
D: .
size: .
CDR3: CASSLVSDAWYTF
DNA: TGTGCCAGCAGCTTGGTGTCGGACGCCTGGTACACCTTC

J: TRBJ2-3
V: TRBV7-9
D: TRBD2
size: once
CDR3: CASSLSGGRTDTQYF
DNA: TGTGCCAGCAGCTTATCGGGGGGACGCACAGATACGCAGTATTTT

J: TRBJ2-7
V: TRBV12-3/TRBV12-4
D: TRBD2
size: .
CDR3: CASSFPSGGNYEQYF
DNA: TGTGCCAGCAGTTTTCCTAGCGGGGGGAACTACGAGCAGTACTTC

J: TRBJ1-1
V: TRBV28
D: TRBD1
size: .
CDR3: CASRPPGGTEAFF
DNA: TGTGCCAGCAGACCTCCAGGGGGAACTGAAGCTTTCTTT

J: TRBJ2-3
V: TRBV7-2
D: .
size: .
CDR3: CARHAGAGSEDTQYF
DNA: TGTGCCCGACACGCAGGGGCGGGGTCGGAAGATACGCAGTATTTT

J: TRBJ2-3
V: TRBV30
D: .
size: .
CDR3: CAWSVRLDSTDTQYF
DNA: TGTGCCTGGAGTGTACGATTGGACTCCACAGATACGCAGTATTTT

J: TRBJ2-7
V: TRBV7-8
D: TRBD1
size: once
CDR3: CASSLPDRAEQYF
DNA: TGTGCCAGCAGCTTACCGGACAGGGCGGAGCAGTACTTC

J: TRBJ2-1
V: TRBV7-9
D: .
size: .
CDR3: CASSLMTSSYNEQFF
DNA: TGTGCCAGCAGCTTGATGACGAGCTCCTACAATGAGCAGTTCTTC

J: TRBJ2-1
V: TRBV3-1
D: .
size: .
CDR3: CASSTRGGPSYNEQFF
DNA: TGTGCCAGCAGCACCCGAGGGGGTCCCTCCTACAATGAGCAGTTCTTC

J: TRBJ2-2
V: TRBV6-2/TRBV6-3
D: TRBD2
size: .
CDR3: CASSSGLALGGELFF
DNA: TGTGCCAGCAGTTCCGGACTAGCCTTGGGCGGGGAGCTGTTTTTT

J: TRBJ1-5
V: TRBV19
D: .
size: .
CDR3: CASSTGAYGHQPQHF
DNA: TGTGCCAGTAGTACCGGAGCTTATGGGCATCAGCCCCAGCATTTT

J: TRBJ1-5
V: TRBV27
D: .
size: once
CDR3: CASGGSYSNQPQHF
DNA: TGTGCCAGCGGGGGGTCCTACAGCAATCAGCCCCAGCATTTT

J: TRBJ1-2
V: TRBV9
D: .
size: .
CDR3: CASSVGPTGDPNYGYTF
DNA: TGTGCCAGCAGCGTAGGACCCACGGGAGATCCTAACTATGGCTACACCTTC

J: TRBJ1-1
V: TRBV30
D: TRBD1
size: .
CDR3: CAWHPGQGVTEAFF
DNA: TGTGCCTGGCATCCGGGACAGGGGGTTACTGAAGCTTTCTTT

J: TRBJ2-2
V: TRBV30
D: TRBD1
size: .
CDR3: CAWSLGGIGELFF
DNA: TGTGCCTGGAGCTTAGGGGGCATCGGGGAGCTGTTTTTT

J: TRBJ1-6
V: TRBV9
D: .
size: .
CDR3: CASSEGSSYNSPLHF
DNA: TGTGCCAGCAGCGAAGGAAGCTCCTATAATTCACCCCTCCACTTT

J: TRBJ2-1
V: TRBV13
D: .
size: .
CDR3: CASSLWDGNEQFF
DNA: TGTGCCAGCAGTCTCTGGGACGGCAATGAGCAGTTCTTC

J: TRBJ2-3
V: TRBV4-1
D: .
size: .
CDR3: CASSQPREQPTDTQYF
DNA: TGCGCCAGCAGCCAACCGAGGGAACAGCCCACAGATACGCAGTATTTT

J: TRBJ1-1
V: TRBV7-9
D: .
size: .
CDR3: CASSLGGSRAIHTEAFF
DNA: TGTGCCAGCAGCTTAGGTGGGAGCAGGGCTATCCACACTGAAGCTTTCTTT

J: TRBJ1-1
V: TRBV13
D: .
size: .
CDR3: CASSYAGTEAFF
DNA: TGTGCCAGCAGCTACGCAGGCACTGAAGCTTTCTTT

J: TRBJ1-5
V: TRBV20-1
D: .
size: .
CDR3: CSASYSNQPQHF
DNA: TGCAGTGCCAGTTATAGCAATCAGCCCCAGCATTTT

J: TRBJ2-7
V: TRBV4-3
D: .
size: .
CDR3: CASSHDRGGPSYEQYF
DNA: TGCGCCAGCAGCCACGATAGGGGGGGGCCCTCCTACGAGCAGTACTTC

J: TRBJ2-1
V: TRBV20-1
D: .
size: once
CDR3: CSARGSTYNEQFF
DNA: TGCAGTGCCCGAGGGTCCACCTACAATGAGCAGTTCTTC

J: TRBJ2-5
V: TRBV3-1
D: TRBD2
size: .
CDR3: CASSPWTSGQETQYF
DNA: TGTGCCAGCAGCCCCTGGACTAGCGGGCAAGAGACCCAGTACTTC

J: TRBJ2-1
V: TRBV29-1
D: TRBD2
size: .
CDR3: CSVFPGLANNEQFF
DNA: TGCAGCGTTTTTCCGGGACTAGCTAACAATGAGCAGTTCTTC

J: TRBJ2-5
V: TRBV6-6
D: .
size: .
CDR3: CASSYNGETQYF
DNA: TGTGCCAGCAGTTACAACGGAGAGACCCAGTACTTC

J: TRBJ2-2
V: TRBV7-9
D: TRBD2
size: .
CDR3: CASSLSRISGRTNTGELFF
DNA: TGTGCCAGCAGCTTAAGTCGGATTAGCGGGAGGACGAACACCGGGGAGCTGTTTTTT

J: TRBJ2-2
V: TRBV6-5
D: .
size: .
CDR3: CASSSILGPGELFF
DNA: TGTGCCAGCAGTTCCATACTAGGACCCGGGGAGCTGTTTTTT

J: TRBJ2-7
V: TRBV20-1
D: TRBD2
size: .
CDR3: CSADLNGGFSYEQYF
DNA: TGCAGTGCGGATTTAAACGGGGGGTTCTCCTACGAGCAGTACTTC

J: TRBJ2-5
V: TRBV21-1
D: .
size: .
CDR3: CASSYLLALTEAQYF
DNA: TGTGCCAGCAGTTACCTACTAGCACTAACGGAGGCCCAGTACTTC

J: TRBJ2-5
V: TRBV5-4
D: TRBD2
size: .
CDR3: CASSLGLAGGETQYF
DNA: TGTGCCAGCAGCTTGGGACTAGCGGGGGGGGAGACCCAGTACTTC

J: TRBJ2-3
V: TRBV30
D: .
size: .
CDR3: CAWSRDSTDTQYF
DNA: TGTGCCTGGAGCCGGGACAGCACAGATACGCAGTATTTT

J: TRBJ2-5
V: TRBV7-9
D: .
size: few
CDR3: CASSLVAWGEYQETQYF
DNA: TGTGCCAGCAGCTTAGTAGCCTGGGGGGAGTACCAAGAGACCCAGTACTTC

J: TRBJ1-6
V: TRBV9
D: .
size: .
CDR3: CASSVGGTGGLGPLHF
DNA: TGTGCCAGCAGCGTGGGGGGGACGGGCGGTTTGGGTCCCCTCCACTTT

J: TRBJ1-1
V: TRBV20-1
D: .
size: .
CDR3: CSAETSQYSEAFF
DNA: TGCAGTGCGGAGACTTCTCAGTACTCCGAAGCTTTCTTT

J: TRBJ1-6
V: TRBV7-8
D: .
size: .
CDR3: CASSLAFGGDSPLHF
DNA: TGTGCCAGCAGCTTAGCCTTCGGGGGGGATTCACCCCTCCACTTT

J: TRBJ1-4
V: TRBV7-9
D: .
size: .
CDR3: CASSPAGGEKLFF
DNA: TGTGCCAGCAGCCCGGCCGGAGGGGAAAAACTGTTTTTT

J: TRBJ1-1
V: TRBV20-1
D: .
size: .
CDR3: CSARVQGSNTEAFF
DNA: TGCAGTGCTAGAGTGCAGGGTTCGAACACTGAAGCTTTCTTT